Presented here are 12 T cell receptor beta chains from one specimen sequenced in a study of blood T cell repertoires in COVID-19. Some clones are missing from TCRdb's copy, which holds only in-frame ones; the method was immunoSEQ multiplex PCR. The sample contains under 170,000 clones, approximately 86% of which appear only once. Sequenced material: peripheral blood. The receptors originated from a man between 65 and 79 years old with acute or convalescent COVID-19.

This chain uses TRBV5-1 with TRBJ1-4; unclear D gene. Looked up from germline, CDR1 is SGHRS and CDR2 is YFSETQ. This CDR3 is 15 amino acids long. The V gene lost 2 bases and the J gene lost 5 bases, with 13 bases spanning the gap. In DNA form, the CDR3 reads TGCGCCAGCAGCTTTGAGGGCGGGAGAAATGAAAAACTGTTTTTT. This translates into CASSFEGGRNEKLFF.

The V gene is TRBV25-1, the J gene TRBJ1-1, with D possibly being TRBD1 (6 bases). Looked up from germline, CDR1 is MGHDK and CDR2 is SYGVNS. This CDR3 comprises 14 residues. V lost 4 bases and J lost 1, with 10 bases in between. The CDR3 DNA follows: TGTGCCAGCAGTGGCCTGGGGGCGAACACTGAAGCTTTCTTT. Its translation is CASSGLGANTEAFF.

This rearrangement joins TRBV10-3 to TRBJ2-5; D perhaps matches TRBD2 (5 bases). V was pared by 8 bases and J by 1 base, with 17 bases between. Germline loops: CDR1 ENHRY, CDR2 SYGVKD. This CDR3 spans 15 amino acids. The CDR3 reads CAISLSGALQETQYF. The CDR3, as DNA: TGTGCCATCTCCCTAAGCGGAGCCCTCCAAGAGACCCAGTACTTC.

This chain links TRBV3-1 (or the pseudogene TRBV3-2) with TRBJ2-6; tentative D call: TRBD1 (5 bases). Germline CDR1 is LGHDT and CDR2 is YNNKEL (reference sequence). CDR3 size: 17 residues. The V end was cut by 4 bases, the J end by 2 bases, with 15 bases between. The CDR3 region has the DNA TGTGCCAGCAGCCCTACCAGCCCAGGGACTGGGGCCAACGTCCTGACTTTC. This gives the protein CASSPTSPGTGANVLTF.

The chain combines TRBV5-1 with TRBJ1-2; 8 nucleotides align to TRBD1. Germline V gene lookup returns CDR1 SGHRS and CDR2 YFSETQ. This CDR3 spans 14 amino acids. With V trimmed by 3 bases and J by 3 bases, 4 bases remained unmatched. The CDR3 DNA is TGCGCCAGCAGCTGGGGGACAGGCTACTATGGCTACACCTTC. It encodes CASSWGTGYYGYTF.

A single count supports this clone. V is TRBV30 and J is TRBJ2-1; the match to TRBD2 covers 12 bases. Germline trimming cut 2 bases from V and 13 bases from J; bases unmatched to any gene: 9. The CDR3 sequence is 14 residues long. Germline lookup yields CDR1 GTSNPN and CDR2 SVGIG (reference sequence). The chain's CDR3 is CAWSLAGGGPGQFF. The CDR3 DNA sequence: TGTGCCTGGAGTCTAGCGGGAGGGGGACCCGGACAGTTCTTC.

V usage is TRBV5-4 and J usage is TRBJ2-3, with 7 bases aligning to TRBD2. The V segment lost 0 bases and the J segment 2 bases; nucleotides outside the gene matches: 6. The germline V gene has CDR1 SGHNT and CDR2 YYREEE (reference sequence). This CDR3 has 16 amino acids. The CDR3 reads CASSLGRERDTDTQYF. The CDR3 nucleotides read TGTGCCAGCAGCTTGGGTCGGGAGCGGGACACAGATACGCAGTATTTT. Full variable domain (outside the CDR3, taken from reference TRBV5-4 and TRBJ2-3): ETGVTQSPTHLIKTRGQQVTLRCSSQSGHNTVSWYQQALGQGPQFIFQYYREEENGRGNFPPRFSGLQFPNYSSELNVNALELDDSALYLCASSLGRERDTDTQYFGPGTRLTVL.

The J gene is TRBJ2-1, the V gene TRBV3-1 (or the pseudogene TRBV3-2); D remains ambiguous. V lost 1 base to trimming and J lost 3 bases, with 4 bases between them. The CDR3 loop spans 13 amino acids. CDR1 and CDR2 from the germline V gene are LGHDT and YNNKEL (reference sequence). CDR3 residues: CASSQGSYNEQFF. The DNA of the CDR3 is TGTGCCAGCAGCCAAGGCAGCTACAATGAGCAGTTCTTC.

The CDR3 sequence: CASRFGEAGWDSNQPQHF. The CDR3 DNA follows: TGTGCAAGTCGCTTTGGAGAGGCAGGGTGGGATAGCAATCAGCCCCAGCATTTT. The chain joins TRBV12-2 to TRBJ1-5; TRBD1 was called by the table and not checked on the DNA. TRBV12-2 is shown as a pseudogene. The CDR3 length is 18 residues.

V is TRBV27 and J is TRBJ2-1; tentative D call: TRBD2 (5 bases). Germline V gene sequence: CDR1 MNHEY, CDR2 SMNVEV (reference sequence). Trimming took 5 bases from V and 1 from J, leaving 18 bases between them. The CDR3 extends over 17 amino acids. The CDR3 DNA reads TGTGCCAGCAGTGACCTCTGGGCGGGCGGTTCCTACAATGAGCAGTTCTTC. It encodes CASSDLWAGGSYNEQFF.

This chain links TRBV16 with TRBJ2-1; perhaps TRBD1 as D (8 bases). This CDR3 region has 18 residues. The V gene lost 5 bases and the J gene lost 7 bases, with 27 bases spanning the gap. CDR1 and CDR2 from the germline V gene are KGHSY and FQNENV. CDR3 loop: CASSSMNRGTKSANEQFF. The CDR3 DNA reads as TGTGCCAGCAGCTCCATGAACAGGGGGACTAAATCTGCTAATGAGCAGTTCTTC.

V usage is TRBV19 and J usage is TRBJ2-7, with D perhaps matching TRBD2 (6 bases). The CDR3 is 14 residues long. CDR1 and CDR2 (germline): LNHDA, SQIVND (reference sequence). Trimming took 2 bases from V and 4 from J, leaving 12 bases between them. The DNA of the CDR3 is TGTGCCAGTAGTATACGGGGGATTCAGTACGAGCAGTACTTC. Its translation is CASSIRGIQYEQYF.